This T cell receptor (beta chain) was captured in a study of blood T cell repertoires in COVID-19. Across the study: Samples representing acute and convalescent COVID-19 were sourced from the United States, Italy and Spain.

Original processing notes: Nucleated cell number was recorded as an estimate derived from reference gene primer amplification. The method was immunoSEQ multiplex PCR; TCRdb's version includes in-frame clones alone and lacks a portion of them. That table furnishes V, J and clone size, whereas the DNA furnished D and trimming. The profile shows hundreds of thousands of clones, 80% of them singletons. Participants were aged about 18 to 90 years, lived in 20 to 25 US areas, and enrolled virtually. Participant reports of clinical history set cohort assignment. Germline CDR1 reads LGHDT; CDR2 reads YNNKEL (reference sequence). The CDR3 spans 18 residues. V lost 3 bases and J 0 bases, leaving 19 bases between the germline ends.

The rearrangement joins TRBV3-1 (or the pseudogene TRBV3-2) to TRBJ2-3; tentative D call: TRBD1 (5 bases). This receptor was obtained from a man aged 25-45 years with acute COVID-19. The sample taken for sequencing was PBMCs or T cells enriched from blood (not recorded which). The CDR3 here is CASSQVRGADASTDTQYF. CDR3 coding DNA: TGTGCCAGCAGCCAGGTCCGTGGGGCGGATGCTAGCACAGATACGCAGTATTTT.